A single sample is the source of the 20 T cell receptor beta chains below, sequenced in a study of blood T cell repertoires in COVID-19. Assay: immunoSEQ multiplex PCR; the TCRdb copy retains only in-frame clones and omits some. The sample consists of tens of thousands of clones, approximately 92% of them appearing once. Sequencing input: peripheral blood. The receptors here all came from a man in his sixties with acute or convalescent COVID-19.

This CDR3 reads CASSESQGAGETQYF. The CDR3 nucleotides read TGTGCCAGCAGTGAAAGTCAGGGGGCCGGAGAGACCCAGTACTTC. The V call is TRBV6-1, the J call TRBJ2-5; 8 bases fit TRBD1. Germline CDR1 reads MNHNS; CDR2 reads SASEGT. The CDR3 sequence is 15 residues long. Losses at the gene ends were 2 bases for V and 4 bases for J; bases not matched to a gene: 6.

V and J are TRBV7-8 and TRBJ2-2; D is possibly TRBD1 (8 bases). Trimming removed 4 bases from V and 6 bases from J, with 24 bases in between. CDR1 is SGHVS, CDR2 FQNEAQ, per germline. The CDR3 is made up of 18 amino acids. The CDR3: CASSSGGWDYGDPGELFF. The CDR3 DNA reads TGTGCCAGCAGCTCAGGGGGCTGGGACTACGGAGATCCCGGGGAGCTGTTTTTT.

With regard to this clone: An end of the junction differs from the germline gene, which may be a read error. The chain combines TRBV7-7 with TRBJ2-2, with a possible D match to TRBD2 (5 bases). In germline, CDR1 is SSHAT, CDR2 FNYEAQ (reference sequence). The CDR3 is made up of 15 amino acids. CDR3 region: CASSLVGGITGELFF. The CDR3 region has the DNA TGTGCTAGCAGCTTAGTCGGAGGTATCACCGGGGAGCTGTTTTTT.

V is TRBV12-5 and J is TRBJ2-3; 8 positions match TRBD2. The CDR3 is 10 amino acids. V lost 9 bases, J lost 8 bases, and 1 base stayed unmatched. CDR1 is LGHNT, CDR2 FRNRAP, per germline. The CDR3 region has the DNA TGTGCTAGCCGGGGGGGTACGCAGTATTTT. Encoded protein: CASRGGTQYF.

As DNA, the CDR3 is TGTGCCAGCAGCAGAACCTCTGGCAGGGGCACAGATACGCAGTATTTT. Translated: CASSRTSGRGTDTQYF. The rearrangement joins TRBV2 to TRBJ2-3; possible D gene TRBD1, 5 bases. The CDR3 is 16 amino acids. The germline CDR1 and CDR2 sequences are SNHLY and FYNNEI. V lost 6 bases and J lost 1, with 17 bases in between.

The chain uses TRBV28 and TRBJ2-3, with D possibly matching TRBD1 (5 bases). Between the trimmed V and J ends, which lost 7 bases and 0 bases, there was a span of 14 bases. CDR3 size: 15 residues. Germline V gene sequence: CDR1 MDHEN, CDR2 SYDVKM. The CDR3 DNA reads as TGTGCCAGCACTTCGCAGGGCCCTAGCACAGATACGCAGTATTTT. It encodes CASTSQGPSTDTQYF.

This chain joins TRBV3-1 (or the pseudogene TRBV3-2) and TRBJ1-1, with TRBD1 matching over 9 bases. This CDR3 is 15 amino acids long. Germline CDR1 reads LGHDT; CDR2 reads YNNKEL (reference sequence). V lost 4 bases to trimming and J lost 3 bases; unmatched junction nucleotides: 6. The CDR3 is CASSLRQGVDTEAFF. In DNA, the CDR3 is TGTGCCAGCAGCCTTAGACAGGGGGTGGACACTGAAGCTTTCTTT.

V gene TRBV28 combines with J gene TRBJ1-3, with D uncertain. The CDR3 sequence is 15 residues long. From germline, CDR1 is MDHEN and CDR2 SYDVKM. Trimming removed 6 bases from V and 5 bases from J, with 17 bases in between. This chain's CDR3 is CASRKVGDSRNTIYF. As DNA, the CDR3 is TGTGCCAGCAGGAAAGTCGGGGATTCTCGAAACACCATATATTTT.

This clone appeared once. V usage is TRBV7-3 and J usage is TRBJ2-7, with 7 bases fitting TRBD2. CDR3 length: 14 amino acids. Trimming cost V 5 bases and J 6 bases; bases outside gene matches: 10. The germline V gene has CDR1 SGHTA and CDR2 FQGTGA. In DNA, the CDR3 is TGTGCCAGCAGCCGAATCGGAGGGGAGGGCGAGCAGTACTTC. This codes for CASSRIGGEGEQYF.

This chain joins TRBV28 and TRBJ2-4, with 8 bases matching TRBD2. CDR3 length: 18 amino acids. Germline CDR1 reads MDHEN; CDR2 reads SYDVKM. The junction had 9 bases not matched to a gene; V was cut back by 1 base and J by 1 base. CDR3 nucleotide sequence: TGTGCCAGCAGTTTATTCGCAAGCGGGAGTTCTGCCAAAAACATTCAGTACTTC. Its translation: CASSLFASGSSAKNIQYF.

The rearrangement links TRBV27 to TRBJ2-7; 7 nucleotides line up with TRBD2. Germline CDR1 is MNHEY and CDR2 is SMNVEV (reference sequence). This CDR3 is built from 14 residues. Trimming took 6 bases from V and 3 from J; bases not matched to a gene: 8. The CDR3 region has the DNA TGTGCCAGCAGAGGTCCTAGCGGTTACTACGAGCAGTACTTC. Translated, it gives CASRGPSGYYEQYF.

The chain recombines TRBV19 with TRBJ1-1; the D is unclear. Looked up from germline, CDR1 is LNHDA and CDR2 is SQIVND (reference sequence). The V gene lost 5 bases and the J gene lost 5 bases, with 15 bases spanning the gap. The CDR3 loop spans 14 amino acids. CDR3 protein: CASSSRVGPTEAFF. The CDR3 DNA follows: TGTGCCAGTAGTTCGAGGGTGGGTCCGACTGAAGCTTTCTTT.

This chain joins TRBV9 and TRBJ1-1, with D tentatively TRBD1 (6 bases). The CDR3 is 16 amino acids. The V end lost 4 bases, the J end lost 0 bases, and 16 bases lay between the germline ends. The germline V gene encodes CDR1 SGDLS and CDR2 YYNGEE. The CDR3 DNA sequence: TGTGCCAGCAGCCCCTTGACAGGTCTTATGAACACTGAAGCTTTCTTT. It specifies CASSPLTGLMNTEAFF.

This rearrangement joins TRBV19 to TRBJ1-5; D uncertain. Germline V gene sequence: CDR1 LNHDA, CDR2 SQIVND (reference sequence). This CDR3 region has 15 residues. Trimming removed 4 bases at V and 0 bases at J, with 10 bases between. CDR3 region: CASSKREHSNQPQHF. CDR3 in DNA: TGTGCCAGTAGTAAGCGGGAACATAGCAATCAGCCCCAGCATTTT.

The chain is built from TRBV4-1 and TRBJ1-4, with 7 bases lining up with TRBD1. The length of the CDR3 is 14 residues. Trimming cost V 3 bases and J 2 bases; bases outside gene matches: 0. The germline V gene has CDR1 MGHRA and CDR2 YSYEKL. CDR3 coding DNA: TGCGCCAGCAGCCAGACAGGGACTAATGAAAAACTGTTTTTT. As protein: CASSQTGTNEKLFF.

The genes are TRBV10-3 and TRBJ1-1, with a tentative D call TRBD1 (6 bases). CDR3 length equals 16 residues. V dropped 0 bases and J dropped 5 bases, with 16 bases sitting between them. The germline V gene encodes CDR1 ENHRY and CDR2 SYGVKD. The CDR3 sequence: CAISESAGTGLTEAFF. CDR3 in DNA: TGTGCCATCAGTGAGTCTGCAGGTACAGGGTTAACTGAAGCTTTCTTT.

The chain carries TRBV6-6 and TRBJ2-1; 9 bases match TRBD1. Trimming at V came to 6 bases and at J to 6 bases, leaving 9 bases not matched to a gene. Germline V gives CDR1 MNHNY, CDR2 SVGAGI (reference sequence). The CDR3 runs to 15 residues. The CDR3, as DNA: TGTGCCAGCAGCCGTCCGGGACAGGGAAGCAATGAGCAGTTCTTC. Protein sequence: CASSRPGQGSNEQFF.

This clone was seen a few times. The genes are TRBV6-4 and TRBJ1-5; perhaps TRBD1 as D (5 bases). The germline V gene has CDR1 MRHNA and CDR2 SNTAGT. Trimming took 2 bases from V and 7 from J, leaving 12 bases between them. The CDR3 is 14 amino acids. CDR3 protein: CASSDGRVGQPQHF. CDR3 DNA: TGTGCCAGCAGTGACGGCAGGGTGGGCCAGCCCCAGCATTTT.

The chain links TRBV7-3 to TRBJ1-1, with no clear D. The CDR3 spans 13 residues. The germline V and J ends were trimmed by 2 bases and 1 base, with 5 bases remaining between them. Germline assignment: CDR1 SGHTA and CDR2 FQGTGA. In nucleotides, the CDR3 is TGTGCCAGCAGCTTAGAGAGGAACACTGAAGCTTTCTTT. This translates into CASSLERNTEAFF.

The CDR3, as DNA: TGTGCCACCAGTGATCCCGACGGGCGGGAGGGCGGATACAATGAGCAGTTCTTC. Translation: CATSDPDGREGGYNEQFF. This rearrangement joins TRBV24-1 to TRBJ2-1; 9 nucleotides agree with TRBD2. There are 18 residues in the CDR3. Trimming took 3 bases from V and 4 from J; bases not matched to a gene: 12. Germline values: CDR1 KGHDR, CDR2 SFDVKD.